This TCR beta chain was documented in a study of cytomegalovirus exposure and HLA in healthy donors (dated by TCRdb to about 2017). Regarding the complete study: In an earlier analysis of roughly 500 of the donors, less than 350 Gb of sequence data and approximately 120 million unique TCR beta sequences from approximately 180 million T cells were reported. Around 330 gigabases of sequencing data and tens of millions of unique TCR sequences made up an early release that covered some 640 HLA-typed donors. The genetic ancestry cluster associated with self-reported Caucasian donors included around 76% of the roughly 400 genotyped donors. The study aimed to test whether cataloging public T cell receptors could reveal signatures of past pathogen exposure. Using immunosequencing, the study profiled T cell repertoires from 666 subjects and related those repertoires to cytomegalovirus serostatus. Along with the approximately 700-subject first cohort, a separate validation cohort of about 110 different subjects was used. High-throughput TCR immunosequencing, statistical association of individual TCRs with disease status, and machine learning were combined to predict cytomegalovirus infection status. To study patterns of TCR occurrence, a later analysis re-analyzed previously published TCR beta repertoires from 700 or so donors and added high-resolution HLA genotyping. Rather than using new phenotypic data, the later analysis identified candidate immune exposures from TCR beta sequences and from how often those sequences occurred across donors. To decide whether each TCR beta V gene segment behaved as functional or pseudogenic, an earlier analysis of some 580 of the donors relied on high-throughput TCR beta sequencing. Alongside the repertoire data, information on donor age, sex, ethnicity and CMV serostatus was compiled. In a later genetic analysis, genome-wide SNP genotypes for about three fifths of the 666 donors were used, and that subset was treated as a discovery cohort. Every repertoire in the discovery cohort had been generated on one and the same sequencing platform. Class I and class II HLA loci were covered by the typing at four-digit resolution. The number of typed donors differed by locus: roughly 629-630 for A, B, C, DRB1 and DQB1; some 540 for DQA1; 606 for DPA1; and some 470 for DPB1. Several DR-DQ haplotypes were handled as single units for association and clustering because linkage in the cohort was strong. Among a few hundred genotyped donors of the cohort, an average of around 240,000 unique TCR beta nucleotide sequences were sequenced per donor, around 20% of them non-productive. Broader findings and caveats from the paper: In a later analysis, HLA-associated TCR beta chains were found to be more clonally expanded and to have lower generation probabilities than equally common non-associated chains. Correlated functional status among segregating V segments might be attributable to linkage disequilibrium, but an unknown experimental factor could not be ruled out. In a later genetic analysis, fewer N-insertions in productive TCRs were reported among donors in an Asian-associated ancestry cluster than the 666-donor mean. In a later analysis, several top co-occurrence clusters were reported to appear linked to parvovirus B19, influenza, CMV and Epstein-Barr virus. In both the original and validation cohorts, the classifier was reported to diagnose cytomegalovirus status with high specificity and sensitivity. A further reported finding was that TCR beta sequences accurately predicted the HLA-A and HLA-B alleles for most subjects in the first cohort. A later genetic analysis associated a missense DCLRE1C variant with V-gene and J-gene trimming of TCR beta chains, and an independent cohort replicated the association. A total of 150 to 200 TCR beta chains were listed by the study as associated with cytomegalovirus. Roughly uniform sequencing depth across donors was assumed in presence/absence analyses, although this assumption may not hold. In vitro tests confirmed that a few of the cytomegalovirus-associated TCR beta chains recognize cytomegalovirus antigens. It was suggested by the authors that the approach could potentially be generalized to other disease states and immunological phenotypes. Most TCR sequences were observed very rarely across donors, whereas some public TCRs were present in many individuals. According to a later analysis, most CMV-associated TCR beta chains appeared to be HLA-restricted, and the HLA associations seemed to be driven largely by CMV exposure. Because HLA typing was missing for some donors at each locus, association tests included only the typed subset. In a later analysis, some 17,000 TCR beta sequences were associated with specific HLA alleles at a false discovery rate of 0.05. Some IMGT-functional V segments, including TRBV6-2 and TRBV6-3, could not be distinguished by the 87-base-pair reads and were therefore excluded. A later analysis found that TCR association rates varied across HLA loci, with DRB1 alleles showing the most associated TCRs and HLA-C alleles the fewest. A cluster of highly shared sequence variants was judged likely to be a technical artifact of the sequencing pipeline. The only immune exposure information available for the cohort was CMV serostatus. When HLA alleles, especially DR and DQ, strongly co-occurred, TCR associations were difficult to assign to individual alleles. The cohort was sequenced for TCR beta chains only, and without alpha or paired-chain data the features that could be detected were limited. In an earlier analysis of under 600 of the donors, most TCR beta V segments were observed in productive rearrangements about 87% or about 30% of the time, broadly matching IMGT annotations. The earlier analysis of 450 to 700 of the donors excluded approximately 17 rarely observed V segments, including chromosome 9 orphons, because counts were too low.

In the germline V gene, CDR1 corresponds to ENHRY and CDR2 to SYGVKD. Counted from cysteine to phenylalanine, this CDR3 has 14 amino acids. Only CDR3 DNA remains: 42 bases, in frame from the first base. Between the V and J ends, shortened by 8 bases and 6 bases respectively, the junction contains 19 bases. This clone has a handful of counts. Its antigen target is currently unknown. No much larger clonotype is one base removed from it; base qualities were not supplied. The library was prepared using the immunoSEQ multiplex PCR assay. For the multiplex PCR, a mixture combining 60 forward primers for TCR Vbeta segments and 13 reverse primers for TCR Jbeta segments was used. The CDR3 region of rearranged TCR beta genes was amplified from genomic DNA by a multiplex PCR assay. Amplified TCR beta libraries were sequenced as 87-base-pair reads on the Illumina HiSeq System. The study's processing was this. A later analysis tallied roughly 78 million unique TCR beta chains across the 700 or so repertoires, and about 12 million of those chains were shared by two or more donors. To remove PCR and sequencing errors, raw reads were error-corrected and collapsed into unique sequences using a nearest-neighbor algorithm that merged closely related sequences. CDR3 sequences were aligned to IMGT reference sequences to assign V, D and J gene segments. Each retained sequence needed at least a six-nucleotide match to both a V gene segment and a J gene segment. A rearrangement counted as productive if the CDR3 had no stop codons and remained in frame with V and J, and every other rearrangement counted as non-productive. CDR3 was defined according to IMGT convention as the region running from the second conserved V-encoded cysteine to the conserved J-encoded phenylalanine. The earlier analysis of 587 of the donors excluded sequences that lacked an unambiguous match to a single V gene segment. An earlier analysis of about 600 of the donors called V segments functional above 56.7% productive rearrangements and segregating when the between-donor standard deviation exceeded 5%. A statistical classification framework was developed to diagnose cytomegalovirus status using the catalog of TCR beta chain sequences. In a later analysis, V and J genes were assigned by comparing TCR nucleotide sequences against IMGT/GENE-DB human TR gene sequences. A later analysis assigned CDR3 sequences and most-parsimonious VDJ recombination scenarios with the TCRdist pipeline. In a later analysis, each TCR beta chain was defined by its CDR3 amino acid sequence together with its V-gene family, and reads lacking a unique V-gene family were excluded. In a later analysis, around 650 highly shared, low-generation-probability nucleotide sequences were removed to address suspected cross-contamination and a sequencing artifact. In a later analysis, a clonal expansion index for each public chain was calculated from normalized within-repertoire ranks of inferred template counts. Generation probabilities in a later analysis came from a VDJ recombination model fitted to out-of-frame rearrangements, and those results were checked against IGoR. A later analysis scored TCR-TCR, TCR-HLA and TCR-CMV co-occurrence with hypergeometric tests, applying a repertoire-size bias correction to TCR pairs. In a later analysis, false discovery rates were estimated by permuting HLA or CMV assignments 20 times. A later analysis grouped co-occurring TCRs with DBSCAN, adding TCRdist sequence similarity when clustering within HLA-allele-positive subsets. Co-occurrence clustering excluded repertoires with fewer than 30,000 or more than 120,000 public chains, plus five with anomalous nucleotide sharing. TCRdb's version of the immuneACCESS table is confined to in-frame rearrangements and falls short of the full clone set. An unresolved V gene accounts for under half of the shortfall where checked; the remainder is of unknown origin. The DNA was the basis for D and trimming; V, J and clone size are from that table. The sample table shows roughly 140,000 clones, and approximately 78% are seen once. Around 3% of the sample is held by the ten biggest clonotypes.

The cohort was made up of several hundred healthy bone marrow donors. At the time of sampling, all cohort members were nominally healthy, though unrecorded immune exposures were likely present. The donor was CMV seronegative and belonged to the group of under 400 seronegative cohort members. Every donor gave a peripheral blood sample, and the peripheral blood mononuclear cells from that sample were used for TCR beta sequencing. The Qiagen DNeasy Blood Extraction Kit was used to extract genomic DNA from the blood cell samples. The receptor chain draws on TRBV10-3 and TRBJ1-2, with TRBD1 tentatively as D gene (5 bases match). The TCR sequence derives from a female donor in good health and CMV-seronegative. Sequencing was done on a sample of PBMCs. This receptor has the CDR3 CAIAPLGGYDGYTF. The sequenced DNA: TGTGCCATCGCGCCCCTGGGGGGGTACGATGGCTACACCTTC.